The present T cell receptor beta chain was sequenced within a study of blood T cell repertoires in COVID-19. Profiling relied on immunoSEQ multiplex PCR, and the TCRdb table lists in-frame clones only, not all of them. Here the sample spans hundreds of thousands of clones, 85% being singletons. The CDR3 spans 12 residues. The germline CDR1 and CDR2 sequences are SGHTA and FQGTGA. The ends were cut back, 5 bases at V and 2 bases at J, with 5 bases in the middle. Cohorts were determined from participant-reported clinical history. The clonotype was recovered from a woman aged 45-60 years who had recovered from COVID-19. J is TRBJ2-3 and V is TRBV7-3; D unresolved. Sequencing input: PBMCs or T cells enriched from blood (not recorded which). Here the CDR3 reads CASSPVTDTQYF. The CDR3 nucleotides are TGTGCCAGCAGCCCCGTCACAGATACGCAGTATTTT.